Each of the 5 T cell receptor beta chains below was sequenced from the same sample in a study of blood T cell repertoires in COVID-19. Sequencing used immunoSEQ multiplex PCR; TCRdb keeps in-frame clones, though not all of them. In the table there are approximately 440,000 clones, about 90% of which are singletons. The specimen was PBMCs or T cells enriched from blood (not recorded which). These TCRs come from a man in his late teens or twenties who had recovered from COVID-19.

This chain links TRBV4-1 with TRBJ1-1, with 7 positions matching TRBD1. Trimming removed 8 bases from V and 6 bases from J; junction bases left unmatched: 15. Germline CDR1 reads MGHRA; CDR2 reads YSYEKL. The CDR3 has 15 amino acids. CDR3 sequence reads: CASRQYKGATPEAFF. The CDR3 DNA is TGCGCCAGCCGTCAATACAAGGGGGCAACTCCTGAAGCTTTCTTT.

V usage is TRBV5-1 and J usage is TRBJ2-3; 7 bases align to TRBD2. Germline V gene sequence: CDR1 SGHRS, CDR2 YFSETQ. This CDR3 spans 16 amino acids. V lost 4 bases and J lost 3; bases outside the gene matches: 11. This CDR3 is CASSVTSSWGTDTQYF. In DNA form, the CDR3 reads TGCGCCAGCAGCGTGACTAGCAGCTGGGGGACAGATACGCAGTATTTT.

The chain employs TRBV10-3 and TRBJ1-1; weak D call: TRBD1 (5 bases). V was clipped by 6 bases and J by 1 base, with 12 bases between them. The CDR3 length is 14 residues. The germline CDR1 and CDR2 sequences are ENHRY and SYGVKD. CDR3 sequence reads: CAISAGRWNTEAFF. CDR3 DNA: TGTGCCATCAGCGCAGGGAGGTGGAACACTGAAGCTTTCTTT.

V usage is TRBV7-2 and J usage is TRBJ1-6; D not resolved. The CDR3 is 15 amino acids. Trimming removed 0 bases at V and 8 bases at J, with 11 bases between. Looked up from germline, CDR1 is SGHTA and CDR2 is FQGNSA. The CDR3 sequence: CASSLAQKFDSPLHF. In nucleotides, the CDR3 is TGTGCCAGCAGCTTAGCGCAGAAATTTGATTCACCCCTCCACTTT. The full variable domain, rest sourced from reference TRBV7-2 and TRBJ1-6, is GAGVSQSPSNKVTEKGKDVELRCDPISGHTALYWYRQSLGQGLEFLIYFQGNSAPDKSGLPSDRFSAERTGGSVSTLTIQRTQQEDSAVYLCASSLAQKFDSPLHFGNGTRLTVT.

The DNA of the CDR3 is TGTGCCACCAGTGATGCCCGACAGGGAAAGGTTACAGATACGCAGTATTTT. This codes for CATSDARQGKVTDTQYF. The chain has TRBV24-1 and TRBJ2-3, with TRBD1 matching over 7 bases. This CDR3 region has 17 residues. Germline trimming cut 3 bases from V and 3 bases from J; bases unmatched to any gene: 11. Germline values: CDR1 KGHDR, CDR2 SFDVKD.